Listed below are T cell receptor beta chains from one sample, sequenced in a study of T cell repertoires in cytomegalovirus infection. TCRdb reprocessed the reads with MiXCR, giving one entry per CDR3 protein. Of 650,000 to 900,000 distinct CDR3 sequences listed, 29% were seen once; the top ten hold around 13%. Their antigens are not known. The sequenced sample was cultured CD8+ T cells from PBMCs, obtained from culture after CMV antigen stimulation. Receptors were obtained from a human donor in good health (CMV status not recorded). Some clones in this sample may be carry-over from other donors' samples. The CDR3 runs from the conserved cysteine through the conserved F or W. The D gene is left open where the match is weak. The listing skips clone size in some rows; elsewhere it reads once, few, many or a size class.

clone_size	j_call	v_call	d_call	cdr3_nt	cdr3_aa
.	TRBJ2-7	TRBV7-3	.	TGTGCCAGCAGCTTGGGCGGAGGGACTTTCTACGAGCAGTACTTC	CASSLGGGTFYEQYF
few	TRBJ1-2	TRBV20-1	.	TGCAGTGCTAGAGATGTTAAGGAAAACTATGGCTACACCTTC	CSARDVKENYGYTF
many	TRBJ2-1	TRBV7-2	TRBD2	TGTGCCAGCAGATCGCTAGCGGGGGGGCCGGGGAATGAGCAGTTCTTC	CASRSLAGGPGNEQFF
many	TRBJ2-7	TRBV12-3/TRBV12-4	.	TGTGCCAGCAGTTTAGCGCGGCAGGCCCATCGGGGGCAGTACTTC	CASSLARQAHRGQYF
few	TRBJ1-2	TRBV4-3	.	TGCGCCAGCAGCCAATCGGGGCACCCCGCTGGCTACACCTTC	CASSQSGHPAGYTF
.	TRBJ2-1	TRBV27	.	TGTGCCAGCCGAGGGGAGAGCTACAATGAGCAGTTCTTC	CASRGESYNEQFF
few	TRBJ2-1	TRBV10-2	TRBD2	TGCGCCAGTGCGACTAGCGGGGGTTATGAGCAGTTCTTC	CASATSGGYEQFF
.	TRBJ1-1	TRBV4-2	.	TGTGCCAGCAGCCAAGCGACAACTGAAGCTTTCTTT	CASSQATTEAFF
.	TRBJ1-2	TRBV6-6	.	TGTGCCAGCAGTTACTCCCACACCGCTAACTATGGCTACACCTTC	CASSYSHTANYGYTF
.	TRBJ2-5	TRBV6-1	.	TGTGCCAGCATTCGATCGGAGTCTCGGGAGACCCAGTACTTC	CASIRSESRETQYF
.	TRBJ1-5	TRBV19	.	TGTGCCAGTAGTATAGAGTCCAGGAATCAGCCCCAGCATTTT	CASSIESRNQPQHF
many	TRBJ1-5	TRBV7-2	TRBD1	TGTGCCAGCAGCTTAGTAGGCAGGGGGCAGAGTCAGCCCCAGCATTTT	CASSLVGRGQSQPQHF
.	TRBJ1-6	TRBV27	TRBD1	TGTGCCAGCAATCCGGGACAGGATATTTCACCCCTCCACTTT	CASNPGQDISPLHF
.	TRBJ1-1	TRBV29-1	.	TGCAGCGGGGCTATCGGGACTGAAGCTTTCTTT	CSGAIGTEAFF
few	TRBJ2-1	TRBV6-5	.	TGTGCCAGCCGTAGGGGGATGAATGAGCAGTTCTTC	CASRRGMNEQFF
.	TRBJ1-1	TRBV27	TRBD1	TGTGCCAGCAGTTTATGGACAGGGGAGACCACTGAAGCTTTCTTT	CASSLWTGETTEAFF
few	TRBJ1-1	TRBV15	.	TGTGCCACCAGCAGAGGTCAGGGCCGGAGAGTGGGCACTGAAGCTTTCTTT	CATSRGQGRRVGTEAFF
.	TRBJ1-6	TRBV19	.	TGTGCCAGTAGTATAGACACGTATAATTCACCCCTCCACTTT	CASSIDTYNSPLHF
.	TRBJ2-2	TRBV25-1	.	TGTGCCAGCATCCCGACTGTCGCGAACACCGGGGAGCTGTTTTTT	CASIPTVANTGELFF
few	TRBJ2-4	TRBV7-6	.	TGTGCCAGCAGCTTAACCAGTGGGACGGGTAAAAACATTCAGTACTTC	CASSLTSGTGKNIQYF
.	TRBJ2-1	TRBV4-2	TRBD2	TGTGCCAGCAGCCAAGATGGCGAGCGGGGGAACAATGAGCAGTTCTTC	CASSQDGERGNNEQFF
.	TRBJ1-5	TRBV7-9	.	TGTGCCAGCAGCTTAGACACCCAGCCCCAGCATTTT	CASSLDTQPQHF
few	TRBJ1-2	TRBV6-5	.	TGTGCCAGCAGTTACTCGGCTACAGGGTACTATGGCTACACCTTC	CASSYSATGYYGYTF
.	TRBJ1-3	TRBV7-6	.	TGTGCCAGCAGCGGTAAAGGCAGGCCCGGAAACACCATATATTTT	CASSGKGRPGNTIYF
.	TRBJ1-2	TRBV13	.	TGTGCCAGCAGCGGGACCGGGACGGGCTATGGCTACACCTTC	CASSGTGTGYGYTF
.	TRBJ1-3	TRBV2	.	TGTGCCAGCAGTGAAGGAGTCGGGGGACAACGTAGAAACACCATATATTTT	CASSEGVGGQRRNTIYF
once	TRBJ1-2	TRBV19	.	TGTGCCAGTAGTCCGATGACGGATAACTATGGCTACACCTTC	CASSPMTDNYGYTF
.	TRBJ2-1	TRBV27	TRBD2	TGTGCCAGCAGTTCCAGAACTAGCGGGGGACCCAATGAGCAGTTCTTC	CASSSRTSGGPNEQFF
many	TRBJ2-1	TRBV7-2	.	TGTGCCAGCAGCCATCCGGGACTCTACAATGAGCAGTTCTTC	CASSHPGLYNEQFF